This TCR beta chain comes out of a study of CD4 T cells in relation to SARS-CoV-2 and coronaviruses. Background on the study: The negative reference was HIV-1 Nef peptide pool or peptide-free culture. Study-level results: In around 67% of donors, memory CD4+ clonotypes crossrecognized SARS-CoV-2 and at least one common cold coronavirus spike. Crossreactivity was assessed only for spike protein, not other viral proteins.

A note on this clone: Antigen: not known.

CDR3 size: 15 residues. Trimming took 0 bases from V and 4 from J, leaving 10 bases between them. Germline V gene lookup returns CDR1 SGHKS and CDR2 YYEKEE (reference sequence). CD4+ T cells from unexposed donors were obtained before the COVID-19 pandemic (2011-2018). After roughly ten days of culture, CD4+ T cells were isolated. Cells permitting, SARS-CoV-2 S/N and four cold-coronavirus spikes were tested on unexposed-donor CD4+ T cells. Sequencing used immunoSEQ multiplex PCR; TCRdb keeps in-frame clones, though not all of them. The sample contains some 22,000 clones, about 70% of which appear only once.

Sequencing was done on a sample of CD4+ T cells from PBMCs, cultured in vitro. V usage is TRBV5-5 and J usage is TRBJ2-2, with D perhaps matching TRBD2 (5 bases). The receptor was derived from a human donor in good health. The CDR3 DNA reads as TGTGCCAGCAGCTTGGGGGTAGCGACCACCGGGGAGCTGTTTTTT. Protein product: CASSLGVATTGELFF.